This T cell receptor beta chain was observed in a study of cytomegalovirus exposure and HLA in healthy donors. The ends were cut back, 4 bases at V and 0 bases at J, with 15 bases in the middle. Per the germline V gene, CDR1 is SGHNT and CDR2 is YYREEE (reference sequence). This CDR3 is built from 16 residues. A remark on this clone: What it binds is not known.

The study's findings and limits: Indistinguishability led to the exclusion of some V segments, TRBV6-2 and TRBV6-3 included.

Primers for the PCR totalled 60 Vbeta and 13 Jbeta. The method was immunoSEQ multiplex PCR; TCRdb's version includes in-frame clones alone and lacks a portion of them. This table holds fewer than 250,000 clones, about 83% found once. The chain recombines TRBV5-4 with TRBJ2-3; D perhaps matches TRBD2 (5 bases). The sequenced sample consisted of PBMCs. This clonotype was sampled from a human donor in good health. This CDR3 is CASSAPSAESTDTQYF. As DNA, the CDR3 is TGTGCCAGCAGCGCCCCTTCAGCGGAAAGCACAGATACGCAGTATTTT.